What follows is one T cell receptor beta chain and its context. Its antigen is not known. The record originates from a study of siplizumab effects on memory and regulatory T cells. Method: immunoSEQ multiplex PCR; TCRdb's copy keeps in-frame clones and lacks some. The table includes over 85,000 clones, 90% to 95% detected once. The ends were cut back, 5 bases at V and 2 bases at J, with 14 bases in the middle. CDR1 is SGHRS, CDR2 YFSETQ, per germline. CDR3 length: 14 residues. Overall study findings and caveats: Confirmatory evidence of suppressive function in proliferating siplizumab-culture Tregs was not obtained.

This sequence was found in a human donor in good health. This rearrangement joins TRBV5-1 to TRBJ2-7; TRBD2 might be the D (5 bases). Sequencing was done on a sample of non-Treg CD4+ T cells sorted from blood. The CDR3 reads CASRGSGKTYEQYF. The CDR3 DNA sequence: TGCGCCAGCAGGGGGTCCGGGAAGACCTACGAGCAGTACTTC.